Below, 17 T cell receptor beta chains from the same sample are listed, as sequenced in a study of blood T cell repertoires in COVID-19. TCRdb's copy holds only in-frame clones and misses some; the assay was immunoSEQ multiplex PCR. This table holds under 200,000 clones, roughly 91% found once. The sequenced sample was peripheral blood. The receptors stem from a man aged 45 to 65 who had recovered from COVID-19.

The chain recombines TRBV7-2 with TRBJ1-1; D is ambiguous. The CDR3 is 15 amino acids. Germline values: CDR1 SGHTA, CDR2 FQGNSA. Trimming stripped 1 base from V and 1 base from J, with 10 bases between. The CDR3 DNA is TGTGCCAGCAGCTTAGGACACAACCAGAACACTGAAGCTTTCTTT. Protein product: CASSLGHNQNTEAFF.

The CDR3 reads CASIYGGGSEQYF. In DNA form, the CDR3 reads TGTGCCAGCATCTATGGCGGGGGGAGCGAGCAGTACTTC. V usage is TRBV6-5 and J usage is TRBJ2-7; 8 bases fit TRBD2. This CDR3 contains 13 residues. The J segment lost 6 bases and the V segment lost 7 bases, leaving 8 bases of the junction unmatched. CDR1 is MNHEY and CDR2 is SVGAGI in the germline V gene.

This clone was detected once. The chain carries TRBV19 and TRBJ1-1; the D is unclear. The CDR3 runs to 14 residues. Germline CDR1 LNHDA, CDR2 SQIVND (reference sequence). The V end lost 3 bases, the J end lost 0 bases, and 8 bases lay between the germline ends. The DNA for the CDR3 is TGTGCCAGTAGTATCGGGGTTATGAACACTGAAGCTTTCTTT. Translating gives CASSIGVMNTEAFF.

V is TRBV2 and J is TRBJ1-4, with TRBD1 identical over 8 bases. The CDR3 runs to 16 residues. Germline CDR1 reads SNHLY; CDR2 reads FYNNEI. The junction had 8 bases not matched to a gene; V was cut back by 5 bases and J by 3 bases. CDR3 loop: CASSPRQGIANEKLFF. CDR3 in DNA: TGTGCCAGCAGTCCTCGACAGGGGATAGCTAATGAAAAACTGTTTTTT.

The CDR3 sequence: CASQGALRGAADTQYF. CDR3 coding DNA: TGTGCCAGCCAGGGGGCCCTCCGGGGGGCGGCAGATACGCAGTATTTT. V is TRBV5-8 and J is TRBJ2-3; TRBD1 might be the D (8 bases). The ends were cut back, 7 bases at V and 4 bases at J, with 22 bases in the middle. The CDR3 is made up of 16 amino acids. Germline CDR1 is SGHTS and CDR2 is YDEGEE.

The rearrangement links TRBV12-3 or TRBV12-4 to TRBJ1-5, with no clear D. Trimming pared 4 bases from V and 6 bases from J, leaving 10 bases between. This CDR3 spans 13 amino acids. In DNA, the CDR3 is TGTGCCAGCAGTTCTGGCCCGTTTCAGCCCCAGCATTTT. It is translated as CASSSGPFQPQHF.

This clone was detected only a few times. The rearrangement joins TRBV5-4 to TRBJ2-7; the D gene is possibly TRBD1 (6 bases). CDR1 and CDR2 (germline): SGHNT, YYREEE (reference sequence). The CDR3 totals 13 residues. V lost 0 bases, J lost 3 bases, and 7 bases lay in between. Here the CDR3 reads CASSLEGVYEQYF. As DNA, the CDR3 is TGTGCCAGCAGCTTGGAGGGGGTCTACGAGCAGTACTTC.

This chain uses TRBV29-1 with TRBJ2-3; 7 nucleotides align to TRBD1. The CDR3 is 15 residues long. Germline loops: CDR1 SQVTM, CDR2 ANQGSEA. V gave up 2 bases and J gave up 3 bases; unmatched junction bases: 8. The CDR3 sequence: CSVEKSGTVTDTQYF. CDR3 bases: TGCAGCGTTGAAAAGTCGGGGACAGTTACAGATACGCAGTATTTT.

The chain has TRBV7-9 and TRBJ2-7; tentatively, D is TRBD2 (6 bases). Germline CDR1 reads SEHNR; CDR2 reads FQNEAQ (reference sequence). The germline V and J ends were trimmed by 4 bases and 6 bases, with 13 bases remaining between them. The CDR3 sequence is 13 residues long. Here the CDR3 DNA reads TGTGCCAGCAGCTCCGCGGGGCGCAGCGAGCAGTACTTC. Protein sequence: CASSSAGRSEQYF.

The chain combines TRBV23-1 with TRBJ2-7; the D gene is possibly TRBD1 (5 bases). TRBV23-1 is labeled an ORF, and its function is uncertain. This CDR3 region has 16 residues. V was pared by 4 bases and J by 1 base, with 17 bases between. CDR3 sequence: CASSRQDTDFSYEQYF. The CDR3 coding sequence is TGCGCCAGCAGTCGTCAGGACACCGACTTTTCCTACGAGCAGTACTTC.

This clone was recorded a few times. The V gene is TRBV5-6, the J gene TRBJ2-7; perhaps TRBD2 as D (5 bases). Germline lookup yields CDR1 SGHDT and CDR2 YYEEEE. This CDR3 region has 12 residues. The V end lost 5 bases, the J end lost 0 bases, and 6 bases lay between the germline ends. This CDR3 is CASRGSSYEQYF. DNA for the CDR3: TGTGCCAGCAGGGGGAGCTCCTACGAGCAGTACTTC.

The rearrangement uses TRBV28 and TRBJ2-5; the D is unclear. The CDR3 length is 12 residues. V was trimmed by 5 bases and J by 1 base, leaving 5 bases between them. Per germline, CDR1 MDHEN and CDR2 SYDVKM. The CDR3 region has the DNA TGTGCCAGCAGTGACTCCCAAGAGACCCAGTACTTC. Its translation is CASSDSQETQYF. The full variable domain, rest sourced from reference TRBV28 and TRBJ2-5, is DVKVTQSSRYLVKRTGEKVFLECVQDMDHENMFWYRQDPGLGLRLIYFSYDVKMKEKGDIPEGYSVSREKKERFSLILESASTNQTSMYLCASSDSQETQYFGPGTRLLVL.

V is TRBV7-3 and J is TRBJ1-1; 7 bases map to TRBD1. There are 15 residues in the CDR3. Looked up from germline, CDR1 is SGHTA and CDR2 is FQGTGA. Trimming at V came to 2 bases and at J to 1 base, leaving 4 bases not matched to a gene. CDR3 bases: TGTGCCAGCAGCTTATCCCCAGGGGGGAACACTGAAGCTTTCTTT. Translating it yields CASSLSPGGNTEAFF.

The V call is TRBV18, the J call TRBJ1-2, with 7 bases fitting TRBD1. Losses at the gene ends were 5 bases for V and 2 bases for J; bases not matched to a gene: 2. Germline-derived CDR1 and CDR2 are KGHSH and LQKENI. The CDR3 consists of 13 residues. CDR3 bases: TGTGCCAGCTCAAAGGGACAGAACTATGGCTACACCTTC. This encodes CASSKGQNYGYTF.

V and J are TRBV5-1 and TRBJ1-3, with D possibly TRBD1 on 5 matching bases. CDR3 length: 14 amino acids. V lost 3 bases, J lost 3 bases, and 10 bases lay in between. CDR1 and CDR2 from the germline V gene are SGHRS and YFSETQ. This CDR3 reads CASSSRAGGNTIYF. The CDR3 bases are TGCGCCAGCAGCTCCAGGGCAGGTGGAAACACCATATATTTT. The whole variable domain, filled in from reference TRBV5-1 and TRBJ1-3, reads KAGVTQTPRYLIKTRGQQVTLSCSPISGHRSVSWYQQTPGQGLQFLFEYFSETQRNKGNFPGRFSGRQFSNSRSEMNVSTLELGDSALYLCASSSRAGGNTIYFGEGSWLTVV.

The J gene is TRBJ2-1, the V gene TRBV14, with D unresolved. CDR3 length equals 18 residues. Germline loops: CDR1 SGHDN, CDR2 FVKESK. Between the trimmed V and J ends, which lost 2 bases and 2 bases, there was a span of 19 bases. CDR3 sequence: CASSQRTGSYNAYNEQFF. CDR3 nucleotides: TGTGCCAGCAGCCAACGAACCGGGTCTTACAATGCCTACAATGAGCAGTTCTTC.

This clone was found once. The V gene is TRBV10-3, the J gene TRBJ2-7; 8 bases are shared with TRBD2. Trimming at V came to 4 bases and at J to 6 bases, leaving 11 bases not matched to a gene. The CDR3 is 15 amino acids. Germline V gives CDR1 ENHRY, CDR2 SYGVKD. The CDR3 reads CAISGTSGGAPEQYF. The CDR3 nucleotides are TGTGCCATCAGTGGTACCAGCGGGGGAGCGCCCGAGCAGTACTTC.